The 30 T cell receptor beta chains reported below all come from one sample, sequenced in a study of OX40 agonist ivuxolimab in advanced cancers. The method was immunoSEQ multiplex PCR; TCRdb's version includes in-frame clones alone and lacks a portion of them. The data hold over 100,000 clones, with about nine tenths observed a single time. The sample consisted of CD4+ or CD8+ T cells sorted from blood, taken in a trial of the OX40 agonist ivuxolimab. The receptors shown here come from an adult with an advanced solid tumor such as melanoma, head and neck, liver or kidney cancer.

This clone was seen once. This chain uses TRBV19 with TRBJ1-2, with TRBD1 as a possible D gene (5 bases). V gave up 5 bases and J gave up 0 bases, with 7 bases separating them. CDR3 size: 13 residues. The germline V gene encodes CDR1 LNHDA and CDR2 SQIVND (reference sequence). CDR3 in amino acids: CASSDSTNYGYTF. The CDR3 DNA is TGTGCCAGTAGTGACAGTACTAACTATGGCTACACCTTC.

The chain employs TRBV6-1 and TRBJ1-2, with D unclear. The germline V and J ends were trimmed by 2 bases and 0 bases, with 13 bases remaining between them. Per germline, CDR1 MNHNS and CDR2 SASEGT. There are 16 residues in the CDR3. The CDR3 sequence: CASSESAVGANYGYTF. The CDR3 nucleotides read TGTGCCAGCAGTGAATCGGCAGTTGGAGCTAACTATGGCTACACCTTC.

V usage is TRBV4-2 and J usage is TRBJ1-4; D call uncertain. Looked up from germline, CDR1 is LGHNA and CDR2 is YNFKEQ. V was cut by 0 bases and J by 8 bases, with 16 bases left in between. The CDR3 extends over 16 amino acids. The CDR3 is CASSQDISRTREKLFF. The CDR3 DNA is TGTGCCAGCAGCCAAGATATTAGTAGGACTAGAGAAAAACTGTTTTTT.

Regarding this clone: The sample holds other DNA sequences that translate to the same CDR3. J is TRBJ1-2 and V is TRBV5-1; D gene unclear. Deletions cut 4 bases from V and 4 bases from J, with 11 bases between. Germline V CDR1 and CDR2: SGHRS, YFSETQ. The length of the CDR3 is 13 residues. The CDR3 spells CASSPDSSYGYTF. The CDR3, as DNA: TGCGCCAGCAGCCCCGACTCCTCCTATGGCTACACCTTC.

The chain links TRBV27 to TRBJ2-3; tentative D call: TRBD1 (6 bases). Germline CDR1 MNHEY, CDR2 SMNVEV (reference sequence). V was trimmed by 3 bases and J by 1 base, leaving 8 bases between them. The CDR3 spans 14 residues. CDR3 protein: CASSFRGGTDTQYF. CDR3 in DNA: TGTGCCAGCAGTTTCAGGGGAGGCACAGATACGCAGTATTTT.

The CDR3 DNA is TGTGCCAGCAGTTTAACTAGCGGGAGAGTTCAGTTCTTC. It specifies CASSLTSGRVQFF. The J gene is TRBJ2-1, the V gene TRBV28, with 11 bases aligning to TRBD2. This CDR3 has 13 residues. Germline assignment: CDR1 MDHEN and CDR2 SYDVKM. Germline trimming cut 2 bases from V and 13 bases from J; bases unmatched to any gene: 4. Drawing the rest from reference TRBV28 and TRBJ2-1, the complete variable domain is DVKVTQSSRYLVKRTGEKVFLECVQDMDHENMFWYRQDPGLGLRLIYFSYDVKMKEKGDIPEGYSVSREKKERFSLILESASTNQTSMYLCASSLTSGRVQFFGPGTRLTVL.

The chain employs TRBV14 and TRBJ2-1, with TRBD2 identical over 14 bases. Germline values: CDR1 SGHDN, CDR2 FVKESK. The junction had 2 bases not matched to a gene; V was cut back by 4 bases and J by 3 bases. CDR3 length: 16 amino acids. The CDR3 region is CASSRGTSGSYNEQFF. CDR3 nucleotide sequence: TGTGCCAGCAGCCGAGGGACTAGCGGGAGCTACAATGAGCAGTTCTTC.

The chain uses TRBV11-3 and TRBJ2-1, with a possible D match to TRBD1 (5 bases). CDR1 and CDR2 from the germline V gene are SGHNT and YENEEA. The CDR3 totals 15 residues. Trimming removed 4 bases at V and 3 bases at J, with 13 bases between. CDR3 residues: CASSSPGTGYNEQFF. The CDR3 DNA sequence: TGTGCCAGCAGCTCCCCGGGTACAGGCTACAATGAGCAGTTCTTC.

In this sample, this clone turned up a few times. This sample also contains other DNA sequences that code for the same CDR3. The CDR3 sequence is CASSLESYGYTF. DNA for the CDR3: TGTGCCAGCAGCTTAGAGTCCTATGGCTACACCTTC. The V call is TRBV7-2, the J call TRBJ1-2; D is unclear. Between the trimmed V and J ends, which lost 1 base and 4 bases, there was a span of 4 bases. The V gene's germline CDR1 is SGHTA and CDR2 FQGNSA. The CDR3 consists of 12 residues.

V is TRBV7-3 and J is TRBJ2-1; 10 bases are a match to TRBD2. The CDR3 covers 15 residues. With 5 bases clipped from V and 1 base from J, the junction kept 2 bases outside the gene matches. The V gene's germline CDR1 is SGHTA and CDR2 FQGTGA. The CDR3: CASSELAGSYNEQFF. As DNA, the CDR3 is TGTGCCAGCAGCGAACTAGCGGGATCCTACAATGAGCAGTTCTTC.

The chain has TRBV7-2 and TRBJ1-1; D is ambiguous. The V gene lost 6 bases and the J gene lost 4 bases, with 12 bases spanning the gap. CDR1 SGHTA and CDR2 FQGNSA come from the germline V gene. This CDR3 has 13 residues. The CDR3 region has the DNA TGTGCCAGCAGTCGGGAGTTGGCCACTGAAGCTTTCTTT. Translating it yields CASSRELATEAFF.

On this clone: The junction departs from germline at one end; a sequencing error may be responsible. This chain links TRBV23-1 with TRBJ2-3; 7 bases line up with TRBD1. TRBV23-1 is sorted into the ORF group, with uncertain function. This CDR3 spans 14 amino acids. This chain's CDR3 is CAISDRASTDTQYF. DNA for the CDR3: TGCGCCATCAGTGACAGGGCAAGCACAGATACGCAGTATTTT.

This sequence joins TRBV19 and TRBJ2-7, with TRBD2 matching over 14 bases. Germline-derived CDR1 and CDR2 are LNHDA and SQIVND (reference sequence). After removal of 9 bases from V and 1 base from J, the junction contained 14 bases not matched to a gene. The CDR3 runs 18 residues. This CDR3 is CASRPPGLAGGKSYEQYF. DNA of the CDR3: TGTGCCAGCAGACCCCCAGGACTAGCGGGAGGTAAATCCTACGAGCAGTACTTC.

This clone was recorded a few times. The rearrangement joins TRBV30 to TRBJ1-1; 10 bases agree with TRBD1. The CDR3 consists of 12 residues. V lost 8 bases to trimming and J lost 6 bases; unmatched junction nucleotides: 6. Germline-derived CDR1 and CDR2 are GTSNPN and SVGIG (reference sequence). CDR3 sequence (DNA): TGTGCCGGGACAGGGGTAAACGCTGAAGCTTTCTTT. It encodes CAGTGVNAEAFF.

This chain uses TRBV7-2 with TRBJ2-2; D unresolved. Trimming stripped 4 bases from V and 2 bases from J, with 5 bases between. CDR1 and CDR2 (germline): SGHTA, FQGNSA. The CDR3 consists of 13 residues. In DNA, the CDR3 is TGTGCCAGCAGCTGGTTCAACACCGGGGAGCTGTTTTTT. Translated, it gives CASSWFNTGELFF.

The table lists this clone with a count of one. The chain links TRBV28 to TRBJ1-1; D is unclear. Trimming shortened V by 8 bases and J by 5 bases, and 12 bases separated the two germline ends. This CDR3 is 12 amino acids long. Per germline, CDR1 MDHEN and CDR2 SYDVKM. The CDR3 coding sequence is TGTGCCAGCGGCGGCTTTTTAACTGAAGCTTTCTTT. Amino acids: CASGGFLTEAFF. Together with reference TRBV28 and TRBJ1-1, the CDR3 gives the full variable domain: DVKVTQSSRYLVKRTGEKVFLECVQDMDHENMFWYRQDPGLGLRLIYFSYDVKMKEKGDIPEGYSVSREKKERFSLILESASTNQTSMYLCASGGFLTEAFFGQGTRLTVV.

Here the CDR3 reads CASSQGHVSGANVLTF. The CDR3 DNA is TGCGCCAGCAGCCAAGGGCACGTCTCTGGGGCCAACGTCCTGACTTTC. This rearrangement joins TRBV4-3 to TRBJ2-6; D ambiguous. Germline CDR1 is LGHNA and CDR2 is YSLEER. The CDR3 length is 16 residues. The ends were cut back, 1 base at V and 0 bases at J, with 7 bases in the middle.

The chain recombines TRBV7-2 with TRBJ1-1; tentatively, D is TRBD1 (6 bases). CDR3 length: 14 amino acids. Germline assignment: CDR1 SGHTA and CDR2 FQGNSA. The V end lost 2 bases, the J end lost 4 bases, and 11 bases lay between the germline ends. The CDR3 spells CASSLSQGSTEAFF. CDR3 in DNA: TGTGCCAGCAGCTTATCACAGGGCAGCACTGAAGCTTTCTTT.

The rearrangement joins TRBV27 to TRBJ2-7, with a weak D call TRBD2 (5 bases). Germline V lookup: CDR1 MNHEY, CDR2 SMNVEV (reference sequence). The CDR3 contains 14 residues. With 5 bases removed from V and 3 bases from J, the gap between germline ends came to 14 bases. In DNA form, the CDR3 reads TGTGCCAGCAGTCAGAGGGAGTACTACTACGAGCAGTACTTC. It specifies CASSQREYYYEQYF.

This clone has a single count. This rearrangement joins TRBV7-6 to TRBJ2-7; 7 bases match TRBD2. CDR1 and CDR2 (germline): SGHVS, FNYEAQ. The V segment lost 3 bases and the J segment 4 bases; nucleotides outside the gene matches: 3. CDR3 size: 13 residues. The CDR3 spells CASSFAGDYEQYF. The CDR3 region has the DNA TGTGCCAGCAGCTTCGCGGGGGATTACGAGCAGTACTTC.

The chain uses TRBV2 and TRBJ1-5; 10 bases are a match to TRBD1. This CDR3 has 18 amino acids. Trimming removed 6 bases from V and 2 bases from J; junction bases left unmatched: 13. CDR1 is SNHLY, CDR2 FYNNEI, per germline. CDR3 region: CASSGPGTGVLGNQPQHF. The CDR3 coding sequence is TGTGCCAGCAGCGGTCCCGGGACAGGGGTCCTGGGCAATCAGCCCCAGCATTTT.

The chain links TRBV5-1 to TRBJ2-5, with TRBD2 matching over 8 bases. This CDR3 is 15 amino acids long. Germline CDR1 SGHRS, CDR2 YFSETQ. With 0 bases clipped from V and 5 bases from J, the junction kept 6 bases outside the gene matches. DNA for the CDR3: TGCGCCAGCAGCTTGGAGAGACTAGCGTGGGAGACCCAGTACTTC. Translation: CASSLERLAWETQYF. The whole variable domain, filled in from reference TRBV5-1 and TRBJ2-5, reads KAGVTQTPRYLIKTRGQQVTLSCSPISGHRSVSWYQQTPGQGLQFLFEYFSETQRNKGNFPGRFSGRQFSNSRSEMNVSTLELGDSALYLCASSLERLAWETQYFGPGTRLLVL.

Here the CDR3 DNA reads TGCGCCAGCAGCAGGGTTAGCGGGGGGGAGCAGTACTTC. Translated: CASSRVSGGEQYF. This sequence joins TRBV5-1 and TRBJ2-7; 10 nucleotides line up with TRBD2. Germline V gene sequence: CDR1 SGHRS, CDR2 YFSETQ. There are 13 residues in the CDR3. V was clipped by 4 bases and J by 7 bases; unmatched bases: 5.

CDR3 sequence reads: CATSRERSMTGLAGFYEQYF. CDR3 sequence (DNA): TGTGCCACCAGCAGAGAAAGAAGTATGACGGGACTAGCGGGTTTCTACGAGCAGTACTTC. V gene TRBV15 combines with J gene TRBJ2-5; 12 bases map to TRBD2. With the DNA end fitting TRBJ2-7 better, the J assignment may be wrong. The CDR3 totals 20 residues. Germline CDR1 is LNHNV and CDR2 is YYDKDF (reference sequence).

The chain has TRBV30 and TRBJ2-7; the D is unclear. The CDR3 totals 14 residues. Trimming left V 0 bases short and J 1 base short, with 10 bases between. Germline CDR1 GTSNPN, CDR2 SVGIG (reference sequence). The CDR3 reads CAWSVQAKSYEQYF. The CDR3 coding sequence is TGTGCCTGGAGTGTACAAGCGAAATCCTACGAGCAGTACTTC.

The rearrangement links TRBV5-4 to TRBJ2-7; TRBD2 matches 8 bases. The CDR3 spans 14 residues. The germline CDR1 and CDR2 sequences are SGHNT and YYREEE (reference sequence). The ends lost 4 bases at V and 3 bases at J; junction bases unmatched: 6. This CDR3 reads CASSGYGGGYEQYF. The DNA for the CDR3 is TGTGCCAGCAGCGGGTACGGGGGGGGCTACGAGCAGTACTTC.

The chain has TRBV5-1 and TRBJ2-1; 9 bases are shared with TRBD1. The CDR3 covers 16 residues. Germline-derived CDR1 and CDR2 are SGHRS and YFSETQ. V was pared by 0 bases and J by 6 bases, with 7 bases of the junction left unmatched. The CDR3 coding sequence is TGCGCCAGCAGCTTGGGGGACAGGGTGGGACTCAATGAGCAGTTCTTC. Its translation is CASSLGDRVGLNEQFF.

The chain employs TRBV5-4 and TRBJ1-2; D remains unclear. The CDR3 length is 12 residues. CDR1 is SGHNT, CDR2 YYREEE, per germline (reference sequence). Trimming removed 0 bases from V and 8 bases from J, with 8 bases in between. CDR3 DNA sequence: TGTGCCAGCAGCTTGGCGGTAGGGGGCTACACCTTC. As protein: CASSLAVGGYTF.

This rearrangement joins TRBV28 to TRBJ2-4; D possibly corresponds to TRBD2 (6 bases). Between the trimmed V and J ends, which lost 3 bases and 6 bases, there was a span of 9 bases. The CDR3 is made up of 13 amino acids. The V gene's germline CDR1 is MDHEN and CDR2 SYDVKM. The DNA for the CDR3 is TGTGCCAGCAGTTTCGGGGGAGGAAACATTCAGTACTTC. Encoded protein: CASSFGGGNIQYF. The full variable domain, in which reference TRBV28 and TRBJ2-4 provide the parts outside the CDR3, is DVKVTQSSRYLVKRTGEKVFLECVQDMDHENMFWYRQDPGLGLRLIYFSYDVKMKEKGDIPEGYSVSREKKERFSLILESASTNQTSMYLCASSFGGGNIQYFGAGTRLSVL.

The CDR3 DNA reads as TGCGCCAGCCAAGACGTTGACACAGATACGCAGTATTTT. Its protein product is CASQDVDTDTQYF. The chain couples TRBV10-1 to TRBJ2-3, with unresolved D. The CDR3 spans 13 residues. Germline V gene data show CDR1 as WNHNN and CDR2 as SYGVQD (reference sequence). Trimming left V 8 bases short and J 2 bases short, with 11 bases between.